The sequence of this TCR beta chain was determined in a study of cytomegalovirus exposure and HLA in healthy donors. Study conclusions and caveats: Reportedly, diagnosis of cytomegalovirus status by the classifier showed high specificity and sensitivity. CMV serostatus alone was available as immune exposure information.

PCR was performed using 60 Vbeta and 13 Jbeta primers. Profiling relied on immunoSEQ multiplex PCR, and the TCRdb table lists in-frame clones only, not all of them. The profile covers around 140,000 clones, with around three quarters appearing a single time and about 2.2% taken by the ten largest. Concerning this clone itself: The antigen remains unidentified.

The CDR3 extends over 13 amino acids. V dropped 2 bases and J dropped 4 bases, with 8 bases sitting between them. Germline loops: CDR1 MGHDK, CDR2 SYGVNS. The sequenced sample consisted of PBMCs. The rearrangement joins TRBV25-1 to TRBJ1-1; D is ambiguous. The clonotype comes from a young woman in good health and CMV-seropositive. The CDR3 loop reads CASSEPGFTEAFF. The CDR3 DNA sequence: TGTGCCAGCAGTGAACCGGGTTTCACTGAAGCTTTCTTT.